A selection of T cell receptor beta chains follows, all from one sample in a study of CD8 T cells in Susac syndrome. One entry per CDR3 protein, called by TCRdb with MiXCR from the immunoSEQ multiplex PCR reads. The data contain approximately 190,000 distinct CDR3 sequences, under 97% of them seen just once; the ten biggest clones take up 0.098%. Sequencing was performed on CD4+ T cells from PBMCs. These receptors all come from a human donor with Susac syndrome. Both conserved end residues are part of each CDR3. D genes are given only for firm matches. Clone size appears in some rows only: once, few, many, or a class for an expanded clone.

V	J	D	size	CDR3	DNA
TRBV12-3/TRBV12-4	TRBJ1-4	-	-	CASSLSGLEKLFF	TGTGCCAGCAGCCTTTCAGGGTTGGAAAAACTGTTTTTT
TRBV2	TRBJ2-7	-	few	CASSEAYEQYF	TGTGCCAGCAGTGAAGCCTACGAGCAGTACTTC
TRBV18	TRBJ1-1	-	-	CASSPFLGDNTEAFF	TGTGCCAGCTCACCATTTTTAGGGGATAACACTGAAGCTTTCTTT
TRBV20-1	TRBJ2-1	TRBD2	once	CSARGLWGGGPPKQFF	TGCAGTGCTAGGGGCCTATGGGGCGGGGGGCCTCCCAAGCAGTTCTTC
TRBV11-2	TRBJ2-4	-	-	CASSREPTLAKNIQYF	TGTGCCAGCAGCCGTGAACCGACCCTAGCCAAAAACATTCAGTACTTC
TRBV12-3/TRBV12-4	TRBJ2-1	TRBD1	-	CASRATGDYNEQFF	TGTGCCAGCAGGGCTACAGGGGACTACAATGAGCAGTTCTTC
TRBV20-1	TRBJ1-2	-	-	CSARDWEESYGYTF	TGCAGTGCTAGAGATTGGGAAGAGAGCTATGGCTACACCTTC
TRBV5-4	TRBJ1-5	-	-	CASSLGGNNQPQHF	TGTGCCAGCAGCTTGGGGGGAAACAATCAGCCCCAGCATTTT
TRBV30	TRBJ1-6	-	-	CAWGGEVRNSPLHF	TGTGCCTGGGGGGGGGAGGTGCGCAATTCACCCCTCCACTTT
TRBV14	TRBJ2-5	-	-	CASSRTGFGGQDTQYF	TGTGCCAGCAGCCGGACTGGGTTCGGGGGGCAAGATACCCAGTACTTC
TRBV6-5	TRBJ2-1	-	-	CASSYSGSPNEQFF	TGTGCCAGCAGTTACTCAGGCTCCCCCAATGAGCAGTTCTTC
TRBV28	TRBJ1-4	-	-	CASSLPGINEKLFF	TGTGCCAGCAGTCTCCCCGGTATAAATGAAAAACTGTTTTTT
TRBV5-1	TRBJ2-3	-	once	CASSFWRTDTQYF	TGCGCCAGCAGCTTCTGGCGGACAGATACGCAGTATTTT
TRBV4-1	TRBJ1-1	-	-	CASSHPGGNTEAFF	TGCGCCAGCAGCCACCCGGGGGGCAACACTGAAGCTTTCTTT
TRBV2	TRBJ2-2	TRBD2	-	CASSGLRGGPGELFF	TGTGCCAGCAGTGGTCTGCGGGGGGGCCCCGGGGAGCTGTTTTTT
TRBV30	TRBJ1-2	-	once	CAWGPWGQPYGYTF	TGTGCCTGGGGTCCTTGGGGCCAACCATACGGCTACACCTTC
TRBV11-2	TRBJ1-1	-	-	CASSLVSVSEAFF	TGTGCCAGCAGCTTAGTTTCCGTTTCTGAAGCTTTCTTT
TRBV20-1	TRBJ2-4	-	-	CSARWQENIQYF	TGCAGTGCTAGATGGCAGGAAAACATTCAGTACTTC
TRBV11-2	TRBJ1-6	-	-	CASSLGGGNWNSPLHF	TGTGCCAGCAGCTTGGGGGGGGGCAATTGGAATTCACCCCTCCACTTT
TRBV9	TRBJ2-5	TRBD2	-	CASSSGTSGGAWKTQYF	TGTGCCAGCAGCTCCGGGACTAGCGGGGGGGCCTGGAAGACCCAGTACTTC
TRBV12-3/TRBV12-4	TRBJ2-5	TRBD1	-	CASSIQGGRETQYF	TGTGCCAGCAGTATACAGGGGGGCCGCGAGACCCAGTACTTC
TRBV12-3/TRBV12-4	TRBJ1-1	TRBD1	-	CASRQGAKNTEAFF	TGTGCCAGCAGACAGGGGGCTAAGAACACTGAAGCTTTCTTT
TRBV2	TRBJ1-2	-	-	CASGPTRAGSQGYTF	TGTGCCAGCGGCCCCACCCGAGCGGGCAGCCAGGGCTACACCTTC
TRBV6-4	TRBJ1-2	-	-	CASSVRTNGQREGDYGYTF	TGTGCCAGCAGTGTCCGAACGAACGGACAGCGCGAGGGTGACTATGGCTACACCTTC
TRBV29-1	TRBJ2-1	TRBD2	-	CSVEGDSGGSSYNEQFF	TGCAGCGTTGAAGGAGATAGCGGGGGTAGCTCCTACAATGAGCAGTTCTTC
TRBV7-6	TRBJ2-7	-	-	CASSPRTRQREQYF	TGTGCCAGCAGCCCAAGGACCCGACAGCGCGAGCAGTACTTC
TRBV4-2	TRBJ2-7	-	-	CASSQEQSFYEQYF	TGTGCCAGCAGCCAAGAGCAGAGTTTCTACGAGCAGTACTTC
TRBV14	TRBJ2-1	TRBD2	-	CASSLAAGVTYNEQFF	TGTGCCAGCAGCCTTGCTGCGGGGGTTACTTACAATGAGCAGTTCTTC
TRBV18	TRBJ2-3	-	-	CASSPRQVDGTDTQYF	TGTGCCAGCTCACCCAGACAGGTGGACGGCACAGATACGCAGTATTTT